A single sample is the source of the 20 T cell receptor beta chains below, sequenced in a study of Graves' ophthalmopathy and Graves' hyperthyroidism. Investigators amplified TCR beta CDR3 regions from RNA transcripts. Scientists carried out first-round RT-PCR using HTBI primers and then a second-round multiplex PCR. TCRdb ran MiXCR on the multiplex PCR reads and lists one entry per CDR3 protein. This table has roughly 400,000 distinct CDR3 sequences, approximately 20% appearing once. The sequenced sample consisted of peripheral blood. These receptors all come from a woman aged 18-29 years with Graves' ophthalmopathy.

Many counts were recorded for this clonotype. This sequence joins TRBV11-2 and TRBJ2-1; 9 bases align to TRBD1. The CDR3 covers 13 residues. The V gene end was trimmed by 4 bases and the J gene end by 9 bases; junction bases not matched to a gene: 4. Germline V CDR1 and CDR2: SGHAT, FQNNGV. This chain's CDR3 is CASSWGQGGEQFF. In DNA, the CDR3 is TGTGCCAGCAGCTGGGGACAGGGTGGTGAGCAGTTCTTC.

This clonotype was counted ten times or more. The chain recombines TRBV28 with TRBJ1-1; D remains ambiguous. Germline loops: CDR1 MDHEN, CDR2 SYDVKM. V lost 6 bases to trimming and J lost 3 bases, with 8 bases between them. The CDR3 runs 12 residues. CDR3: CASRTRYTEAFF. In nucleotides, the CDR3 is TGTGCCAGCAGAACTAGGTACACTGAAGCTTTCTTT.

This clonotype was observed at least ten times. The chain employs TRBV14 and TRBJ2-7; 9 bases map to TRBD2. V lost 0 bases, J lost 7 bases, and 13 bases stayed unmatched. Looked up from germline, CDR1 is SGHDN and CDR2 is FVKESK. The CDR3 loop spans 17 amino acids. The CDR3 coding sequence is TGTGCCAGCAGCCAAGATCGCGCATTAGCGGGAGCCCGGGAGCAGTACTTC. Amino acids: CASSQDRALAGAREQYF.

This clonotype came up many times. The CDR3 bases are TGTGCCAGCAGTTCCGGGACAGGGGTCGTAGAGACCCAGTACTTC. Its protein product is CASSSGTGVVETQYF. The genes are TRBV7-3 and TRBJ2-5; 10 positions match TRBD1. The CDR3 runs to 15 residues. CDR1 is SGHTA, CDR2 FQGTGA, per germline. J gave up 4 bases and V 6 bases, and 8 bases lay outside the gene matches.

This clonotype was found many times. The chain couples TRBV12-3 or TRBV12-4 to TRBJ1-3; D possibly corresponds to TRBD1 (6 bases). The CDR3 totals 15 residues. The V end lost 3 bases, the J end lost 8 bases, and 17 bases lay between the germline ends. The CDR3 here is CASSLAGIRGDTIYF. In DNA form, the CDR3 reads TGTGCCAGCAGTTTGGCGGGAATAAGGGGGGACACCATATATTTT.

This clonotype has ten or more counts. The V gene is TRBV28, the J gene TRBJ1-2; D is unclear. In germline, CDR1 is MDHEN, CDR2 SYDVKM. The CDR3 consists of 15 residues. Deletions cut 4 bases from V and 0 bases from J, with 12 bases between. CDR3 DNA: TGTGCCAGCAGTTACGATCTTGAAACTAACTATGGCTACACCTTC. Translation: CASSYDLETNYGYTF.

In this sample, this clonotype turned up many times. The chain recombines TRBV19 with TRBJ1-1, with TRBD1 as a possible D gene (6 bases). The CDR3 consists of 16 residues. Between the trimmed V and J ends, which lost 5 bases and 3 bases, there was a span of 19 bases. Germline V lookup: CDR1 LNHDA, CDR2 SQIVND (reference sequence). For the CDR3, the DNA is TGTGCCAGTAGTGTCTATTACAGGGATAAGGACACTGAAGCTTTCTTT. Translating gives CASSVYYRDKDTEAFF. Full variable domain (outside the CDR3, taken from reference TRBV19 and TRBJ1-1): DGGITQSPKYLFRKEGQNVTLSCEQNLNHDAMYWYRQDPGQGLRLIYYSQIVNDFQKGDIAEGYSVSREKKESFPLTVTSAQKNPTAFYLCASSVYYRDKDTEAFFGQGTRLTVV.

This clonotype was seen repeatedly, ten times or more. The V call is TRBV13, the J call TRBJ2-4; 9 bases match TRBD1. J lost 1 base, V lost 5 bases, and 6 bases had no gene match. The CDR3 loop spans 16 amino acids. Per the germline V gene, CDR1 is PRHDT and CDR2 is FYEKMQ (reference sequence). The CDR3 here is CASSQQGAEAKNIQYF. CDR3 sequence (DNA): TGTGCCAGCAGCCAACAGGGGGCGGAGGCCAAAAACATTCAGTACTTC.

This clonotype was counted ten times or more. V and J are TRBV11-2 and TRBJ2-7; 9 bases map to TRBD1. V was clipped by 5 bases and J by 6 bases; unmatched bases: 2. Germline V gene sequence: CDR1 SGHAT, CDR2 FQNNGV. The CDR3 totals 12 residues. The CDR3 DNA is TGTGCCAGCAGCCGGACAGGGGTCGAGCAGTACTTC. This encodes CASSRTGVEQYF. The full variable domain, with the rest looked up from reference TRBV11-2 and TRBJ2-7, is EAGVAQSPRYKIIEKRQSVAFWCNPISGHATLYWYQQILGQGPKLLIQFQNNGVVDDSQLPKDRFSAERLKGVDSTLKIQPAKLEDSAVYLCASSRTGVEQYFGPGTRLTVT.

The sample holds many counts of this clonotype. The rearrangement uses TRBV12-3 or TRBV12-4 and TRBJ2-4; a weak D match, TRBD2 (5 bases). This CDR3 has 13 residues. With 4 bases removed from V and 4 bases from J, the gap between germline ends came to 8 bases. The CDR3: CASSWTGKNIQYF. For the CDR3, the DNA is TGTGCCAGCAGTTGGACGGGGAAAAACATTCAGTACTTC.

This clonotype was seen a handful of times. The J gene is TRBJ2-7, the V gene TRBV28; TRBD2 matches at 9 bases. The CDR3 is made up of 15 amino acids. V lost 7 bases, J lost 2 bases, and 9 bases stayed unmatched. CDR1 is MDHEN and CDR2 is SYDVKM in the germline V gene. Written as DNA, the CDR3 is TGTGCCAGCACCCCTCGTGCGGGAGGGCCCTACGAGCAGTACTTC. Its protein is CASTPRAGGPYEQYF. Looking up the rest from reference TRBV28 and TRBJ2-7 gives the full variable domain: DVKVTQSSRYLVKRTGEKVFLECVQDMDHENMFWYRQDPGLGLRLIYFSYDVKMKEKGDIPEGYSVSREKKERFSLILESASTNQTSMYLCASTPRAGGPYEQYFGPGTRLTVT.

This clonotype was counted a few times. The chain uses TRBV18 and TRBJ2-5, with 7 bases that match TRBD1. The trim removed 3 bases at V and 9 bases at J, leaving 10 bases unmatched. Germline V gene sequence: CDR1 KGHSH, CDR2 LQKENI. The CDR3 consists of 14 residues. The CDR3 DNA follows: TGTGCCAGCTCACCGGACAGGCCATACTTGGCCCAGTACTTC. Protein product: CASSPDRPYLAQYF. Using reference TRBV18 and TRBJ2-5 for the parts outside the CDR3, the full variable domain is NAGVMQNPRHLVRRRGQEARLRCSPMKGHSHVYWYRQLPEEGLKFMVYLQKENIIDESGMPKERFSAEFPKEGPSILRIQQVVRGDSAAYFCASSPDRPYLAQYFGPGTRLLVL.

The V call is TRBV29-1, the J call TRBJ2-7, with 8 bases fitting TRBD2. The CDR3 spans 14 residues. After removal of 0 bases from V and 0 bases from J, the junction contained 1 base not matched to a gene. Germline V gene sequence: CDR1 SQVTM, CDR2 ANQGSEA. The CDR3 region is CSVEDTSGSYEQYF. CDR3 nucleotides: TGCAGCGTTGAAGACACTAGCGGCTCCTACGAGCAGTACTTC.

This clonotype was recorded many times. CDR3 in DNA: TGTGCCAGCAGCGTAGTAGGTTCACCCCTCCACTTT. Translated, it gives CASSVVGSPLHF. V gene TRBV9 combines with J gene TRBJ1-6; no firm D call. CDR1 is SGDLS, CDR2 YYNGEE, per germline. V was clipped by 0 bases and J by 9 bases, with 4 bases between them. The CDR3 is 12 residues long.

This clonotype was observed at least ten times. This rearrangement joins TRBV4-3 to TRBJ1-2; D possibly corresponds to TRBD1 (6 bases). The germline gives CDR1 LGHNA, CDR2 YSLEER. Trimming removed 0 bases at V and 7 bases at J, with 9 bases between. The CDR3 is made up of 13 amino acids. The CDR3 DNA reads as TGCGCCAGCAGCCAAGACAGGGGCGCTGGCTACACCTTC. As protein: CASSQDRGAGYTF.

This clonotype has at least ten counts. V usage is TRBV7-6 and J usage is TRBJ2-2; D may match TRBD1 or TRBD2 (6 bases each). There are 16 residues in the CDR3. V lost 4 bases and J lost 1, with 13 bases in between. In germline, CDR1 is SGHVS, CDR2 FNYEAQ. The CDR3 sequence is CASSSGARQNTGELFF. The CDR3 region has the DNA TGTGCCAGCAGCTCGGGGGCTAGACAGAACACCGGGGAGCTGTTTTTT.

The chain joins TRBV6-1 to TRBJ2-6, with a possible D match to TRBD1 (6 bases). CDR1 is MNHNS and CDR2 is SASEGT in the germline V gene. CDR3 size: 15 residues. V was cut by 4 bases and J by 2 bases, with 9 bases left in between. The CDR3 DNA reads TGTGCCAGCAGTGCCAGGGGAGCTGGGGCCAACGTCCTGACTTTC. Protein sequence: CASSARGAGANVLTF.

The V gene is TRBV27, the J gene TRBJ2-7, with D tentatively TRBD2 (6 bases). The germline V gene encodes CDR1 MNHEY and CDR2 SMNVEV (reference sequence). With 3 bases removed from V and 5 bases from J, the gap between germline ends came to 11 bases. There are 13 residues in the CDR3. The CDR3 coding sequence is TGTGCCAGCAGTTTCAGGGAGGTCAACGAGCAGTACTTC. Protein sequence: CASSFREVNEQYF.

This chain links TRBV12-3 or TRBV12-4 with TRBJ1-2; no firm D call. The CDR3 runs to 12 residues. Trimming took 7 bases from V and 8 from J, leaving 14 bases between them. The CDR3 protein is CASTKGYRGYTF. The CDR3, as DNA: TGTGCCAGCACTAAAGGGTATCGGGGCTACACCTTC.

Turning to this clonotype: It may be a read error: a sequence one base away is much more abundant. This chain uses TRBV19 with TRBJ1-1; tentatively, D is TRBD1 (5 bases). Germline assignment: CDR1 LNHDA and CDR2 SQIVND (reference sequence). The CDR3 has 16 residues. V was cut by 6 bases and J by 1 base, with 18 bases left in between. CDR3 bases: TGTGCCAGTAGAGCCGGGGCCCGAGGTGAGAACACTGAAGCTTTCTTT. The encoded protein is CASRAGARGENTEAFF.